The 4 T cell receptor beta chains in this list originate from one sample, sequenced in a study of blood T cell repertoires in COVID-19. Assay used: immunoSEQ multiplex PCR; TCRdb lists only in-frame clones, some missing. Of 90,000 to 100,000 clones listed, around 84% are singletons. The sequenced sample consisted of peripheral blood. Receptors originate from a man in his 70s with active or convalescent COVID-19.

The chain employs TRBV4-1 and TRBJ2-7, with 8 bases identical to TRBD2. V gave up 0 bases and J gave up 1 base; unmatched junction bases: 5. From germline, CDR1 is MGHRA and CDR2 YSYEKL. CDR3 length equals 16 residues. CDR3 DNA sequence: TGCGCCAGCAGCCAAGATGGGAGCGGGAGATCCTACGAGCAGTACTTC. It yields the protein CASSQDGSGRSYEQYF.

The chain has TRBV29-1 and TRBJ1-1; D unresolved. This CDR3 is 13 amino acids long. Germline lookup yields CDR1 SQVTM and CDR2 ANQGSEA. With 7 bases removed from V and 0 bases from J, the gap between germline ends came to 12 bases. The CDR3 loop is CSGMNQVNTEAFF. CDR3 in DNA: TGCAGCGGAATGAACCAGGTGAACACTGAAGCTTTCTTT. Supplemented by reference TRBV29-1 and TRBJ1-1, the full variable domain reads SAVISQKPSRDICQRGTSLTIQCQVDSQVTMMFWYRQQPGQSLTLIATANQGSEATYESGFVIDKFPISRPNLTFSTLTVSNMSPEDSSIYLCSGMNQVNTEAFFGQGTRLTVV.

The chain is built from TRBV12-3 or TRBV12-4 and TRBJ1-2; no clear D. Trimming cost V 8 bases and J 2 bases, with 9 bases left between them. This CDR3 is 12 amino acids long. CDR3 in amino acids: CASGPRNYGYTF. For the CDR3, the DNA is TGTGCCAGCGGGCCGAGAAACTATGGCTACACCTTC.

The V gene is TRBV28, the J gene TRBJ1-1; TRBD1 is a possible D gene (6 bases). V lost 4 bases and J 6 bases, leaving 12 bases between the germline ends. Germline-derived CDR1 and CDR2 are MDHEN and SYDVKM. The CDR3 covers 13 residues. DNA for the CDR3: TGTGCCAGCAGTTACGGGGGGCGGCCTGAAGCTTTCTTT. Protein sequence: CASSYGGRPEAFF.